This T cell receptor beta chain was found in a study of blood T cell repertoires in COVID-19. This table comes from immunoSEQ multiplex PCR, and its TCRdb copy is limited to in-frame clones, with some not included. The sample holds just over 350,000 clones; roughly 87% are singletons and the top ten take 2.5% to 3%. Recovery meant two consecutive negative NP/OP PCR tests, professional clearance, or resolved symptoms. The sequenced sample consisted of PBMCs or T cells enriched from blood (not recorded which). This sequence was found in a woman in her 30s who had recovered from COVID-19.

CDR3 sequence (DNA): TGCGCCAGCAGCCAATTCCCCTCGGAGGAGCAGTTCTTC. Translation gives CASSQFPSEEQFF. V gene TRBV4-1 combines with J gene TRBJ2-1; D remains unclear. Germline V gene sequence: CDR1 MGHRA, CDR2 YSYEKL. V was shortened by 2 bases and J by 10 bases, with 12 bases between the two germline ends. The CDR3 is made up of 13 amino acids.